Listed below are T cell receptor beta chains from one sample, sequenced in a study of shared clonotypes between healthy human individuals. Sequencing was performed with immunoSEQ multiplex PCR; in TCRdb, only in-frame clones are kept and a portion is missing. This sample has some 1.5 million clones, with 95% to 99% found just once. Sample: naive CD4+ T cells sorted from blood. These receptors all stem from a man in his thirties or forties in good health. CDR3s include the opening cysteine and the closing phenylalanine or tryptophan. The D gene is left open where the match is weak. The size entry is marked missing in some rows and otherwise reads once, few, many or a size class.

TRBD1	15	.	TRBV7-9	TRBJ2-7	TGTGCCAGCAGCTCCGACAGGGGGATAGTCTACGAGCAGTACTTC	CASSSDRGIVYEQYF
TRBD2	15	.	TRBV10-3	TRBJ2-7	TGTGCCATCAGTGATCCAATAGCGGGCCGGGGGGAGCAGTACTTC	CAISDPIAGRGEQYF
.	15	.	TRBV28	TRBJ1-4	TGTGCCAGCAGTTTTGGAACCGGGGCTAATGAAAAACTGTTTTTT	CASSFGTGANEKLFF
.	14	.	TRBV7-8	TRBJ2-7	TGTGCCAGCAGCTTAGAGGCAAAGACCTACGAGCAGTACTTC	CASSLEAKTYEQYF
.	13	.	TRBV28	TRBJ2-7	TGTGCCAGCAGACAAACTTCCCTCTACGAGCAGTACTTC	CASRQTSLYEQYF
.	16	.	TRBV4-3	TRBJ2-2	TGCGCCAGCAGCCAGGACATTTCAGCATTGTCCGGGGAGCTGTTTTTT	CASSQDISALSGELFF
.	12	.	TRBV28	TRBJ1-1	TGTGCCAGCAGTTCCGTAAACACTGAAGCTTTCTTT	CASSSVNTEAFF
.	10	.	TRBV20-1	TRBJ2-1	TGCAGTGCCAGGAACAATGAGCAGTTCTTC	CSARNNEQFF
.	17	.	TRBV15	TRBJ2-1	TGTGCCACCAGCAGAGATCGTACAGCCTATTTGAGCAATGAGCAGTTCTTC	CATSRDRTAYLSNEQFF
.	12	.	TRBV19	TRBJ1-4	TGTGCCAGTACCTCGTGGGGAGAAAAACTGTTTTTT	CASTSWGEKLFF
.	14	once	TRBV9	TRBJ2-1	TGTGCCAGCAGCACTCAGAGCTCCTACAATGAGCAGTTCTTC	CASSTQSSYNEQFF
.	14	.	TRBV7-9	TRBJ2-7	TGTGCCAGCAGCCTCACGGGGGATACCTACGAGCAGTACTTC	CASSLTGDTYEQYF
.	14	.	TRBV19	TRBJ2-3	TGTGCCAGTAGTACGCTAGGGGCCGCAGATACGCAGTATTTT	CASSTLGAADTQYF
.	14	.	TRBV10-2	TRBJ2-2	TGCGCCAGCGGCGGTTCAGTTCGCACCGGGGAGCTGTTTTTT	CASGGSVRTGELFF
TRBD1	14	.	TRBV27	TRBJ1-2	TGTGCCAGCAGTTTACACGGACAGGGCTATGGCTACACCTTC	CASSLHGQGYGYTF
.	17	.	TRBV28	TRBJ2-1	TGTGCCAGCAGTTTAGGACAGGGACTAGGACTCCCCAATGAGCAGTTCTTC	CASSLGQGLGLPNEQFF
TRBD2	16	once	TRBV27	TRBJ2-7	TGTGCCAGCAGAACAGCGTCTAGCGGGGTTACCTACGAGCAGTACTTC	CASRTASSGVTYEQYF